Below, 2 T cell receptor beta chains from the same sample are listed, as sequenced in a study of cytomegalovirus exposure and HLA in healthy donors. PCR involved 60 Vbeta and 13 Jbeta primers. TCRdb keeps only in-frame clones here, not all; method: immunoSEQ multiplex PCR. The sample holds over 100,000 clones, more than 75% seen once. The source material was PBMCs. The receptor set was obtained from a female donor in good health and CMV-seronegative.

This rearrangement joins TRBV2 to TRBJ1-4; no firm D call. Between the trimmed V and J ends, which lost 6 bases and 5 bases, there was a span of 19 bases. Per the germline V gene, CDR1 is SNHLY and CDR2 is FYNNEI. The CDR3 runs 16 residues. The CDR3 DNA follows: TGTGCCAGCAGAGTCTCGGGTCGTCGCTCGAATGAAAAACTGTTTTTT. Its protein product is CASRVSGRRSNEKLFF.

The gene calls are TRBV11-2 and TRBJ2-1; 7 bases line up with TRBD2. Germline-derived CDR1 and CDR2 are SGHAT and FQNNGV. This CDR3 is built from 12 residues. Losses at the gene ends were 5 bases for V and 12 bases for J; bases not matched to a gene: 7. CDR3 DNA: TGTGCCAGCAGCCCACGAGCGGGAACGCAGTTCTTC. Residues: CASSPRAGTQFF.